These 12 T cell receptor beta chains were sequenced from one sample in a study of response to subunit inactivated influenza vaccine. TCRdb fed the RT-PCR reads into MiXCR, producing one record per CDR3 protein. The sample contains approximately 520,000 distinct CDR3 sequences, less than 30% of which appear only once. Material: CD4+ T cells sorted from PBMCs, obtained about 5 days after vaccination. The receptor set was obtained from a man aged 50-60 years who received an inactivated influenza vaccine.

This clonotype has more than one count but fewer than ten. CDR3 coding DNA: TGCAGTGCTAGTTCGGGGTGGGATCAGCCCCAGCATTTT. This translates into CSASSGWDQPQHF. This chain uses TRBV20-1 with TRBJ1-5; D uncertain. The CDR3 spans 13 residues. Between the trimmed V and J ends, which lost 3 bases and 5 bases, there was a span of 11 bases. Germline V gene lookup returns CDR1 DFQATT and CDR2 SNEGSKA (reference sequence).

The sample holds many counts of this clonotype. This chain links TRBV7-8 with TRBJ2-3; 8 nucleotides match TRBD1. Germline loops: CDR1 SGHVS, CDR2 FQNEAQ. V lost 4 bases to trimming and J lost 8 bases; unmatched junction nucleotides: 8. This CDR3 is built from 14 residues. CDR3 protein: CASSSGGWMGTQYF. The DNA for the CDR3 is TGTGCCAGCAGCTCAGGGGGCTGGATGGGTACGCAGTATTTT.

This clonotype was counted a single time. CDR3 sequence (DNA): TGTGCCACCTCCAGACAAGGAAATCAGCCCCAGCATTTT. It specifies CATSRQGNQPQHF. The chain uses TRBV15 and TRBJ1-5; D gene unclear. V dropped 8 bases and J dropped 4 bases, with 12 bases sitting between them. The CDR3 sequence is 13 residues long. From germline, CDR1 is LNHNV and CDR2 YYDKDF (reference sequence).

This chain connects TRBV5-5 to TRBJ2-5; a weak D match, TRBD1 (5 bases). The CDR3 runs 13 residues. Germline V gives CDR1 SGHKS, CDR2 YYEKEE (reference sequence). The V gene lost 6 bases and the J gene lost 2 bases, with 11 bases spanning the gap. The CDR3 DNA follows: TGTGCCAGCACCCGGACACGGCAAGAGACCCAGTACTTC. This sequence encodes CASTRTRQETQYF.

This clonotype was observed a handful of times. The CDR3 coding sequence is TGCGCCAGCAGCCGATCCGGACAGGGGGAAGCTTTCTTT. It is translated as CASSRSGQGEAFF. The chain recombines TRBV5-1 with TRBJ1-1; 9 bases map to TRBD1. Germline V gene data show CDR1 as SGHRS and CDR2 as YFSETQ. The ends lost 4 bases at V and 8 bases at J; junction bases unmatched: 6. The CDR3 is made up of 13 amino acids.

The rearrangement links TRBV20-1 to TRBJ1-5, with unresolved D. The CDR3 contains 15 residues. Trimming left V 4 bases short and J 1 base short, with 14 bases between. Germline V lookup: CDR1 DFQATT, CDR2 SNEGSKA (reference sequence). The DNA of the CDR3 is TGCAGTGCTATTGAGGAGACATACAGCAATCAGCCCCAGCATTTT. Its translation is CSAIEETYSNQPQHF.

This clonotype has just a few counts. This sequence joins TRBV7-2 and TRBJ2-7, with D unresolved. V was pared by 1 base and J by 7 bases, with 2 bases between. CDR3 length: 10 residues. CDR1 and CDR2 from the germline V gene are SGHTA and FQGNSA. The CDR3 bases are TGTGCCAGCAGCTTAGTTGAGCAGTACTTC. Translated: CASSLVEQYF. The whole variable domain, remainder taken from reference TRBV7-2 and TRBJ2-7, is GAGVSQSPSNKVTEKGKDVELRCDPISGHTALYWYRQSLGQGLEFLIYFQGNSAPDKSGLPSDRFSAERTGGSVSTLTIQRTQQEDSAVYLCASSLVEQYFGPGTRLTVT.

The chain has TRBV28 and TRBJ2-1; D is ambiguous. Between the trimmed V and J ends, which lost 4 bases and 2 bases, there was a span of 15 bases. CDR1 and CDR2 from the germline V gene are MDHEN and SYDVKM. The length of the CDR3 is 16 residues. As DNA, the CDR3 is TGTGCCAGCAGTTCCCCACCTCCCGGTGCCTACAATGAGCAGTTCTTC. This encodes CASSSPPPGAYNEQFF.

The rearrangement uses TRBV20-1 and TRBJ2-3; perhaps TRBD2 as D (6 bases). Germline CDR1 reads DFQATT; CDR2 reads SNEGSKA (reference sequence). Trimming removed 6 bases from V and 3 bases from J, with 19 bases in between. The CDR3 runs 15 residues. The chain's CDR3 is CSALTPEGLTDTQYF. The CDR3 DNA reads TGCAGTGCCCTAACACCGGAGGGCCTGACAGATACGCAGTATTTT.

The rearrangement uses TRBV12-3 or TRBV12-4 and TRBJ2-7; 8 positions agree with TRBD1. J lost 2 bases, V lost 5 bases, and 8 bases had no gene match. The CDR3 extends over 15 amino acids. CDR3 sequence reads: CASSAYRGIAYEQYF. The CDR3 bases are TGTGCCAGCAGTGCCTACAGGGGGATTGCCTACGAGCAGTACTTC.

The table lists this clonotype with a few counts. V usage is TRBV7-2 and J usage is TRBJ2-1, with D perhaps TRBD2 (5 bases). Germline V lookup: CDR1 SGHTA, CDR2 FQGNSA. The CDR3 is 13 residues long. V shed 3 bases and J shed 6 bases, with 9 bases lying between them. The CDR3, as DNA: TGTGCCAGCAGCTTGGACTGGACCAATGAGCAGTTCTTC. Its protein is CASSLDWTNEQFF.

V is TRBV12-3 or TRBV12-4 and J is TRBJ1-2, with D unclear. The V end lost 4 bases, the J end lost 2 bases, and 8 bases lay between the germline ends. The CDR3 is 13 residues long. This CDR3 is CASSYSENYGYTF. CDR3 nucleotides: TGTGCCAGCAGTTATTCAGAGAACTATGGCTACACCTTC.